This note documents a single T cell receptor beta chain sequence. The antigen is unknown. These data originate in a study of shared clonotypes between healthy human individuals. Across the study: Each donor contributed plates that comprised three CD4 naive, three CD4 memory, two CD8 naive and one CD8 memory.

An approximately 180 ng quantity of DNA, approximately 29,000 T cell genomes, went into the sorted-subset replicate PCRs. As processed by the authors: Junction-only sequences without quality scores were provided by ImmunoSEQ, so filtering was different. Sequenced by immunoSEQ multiplex PCR; TCRdb stores in-frame clones only, minus some. From that table come the V and J calls and clone size; the DNA was used to work out D and trimming. The sample has more than 550,000 clones, about 90% seen once. Naive CD8 isolation took CD45RO-negative cells positively selected for CCR7 and excluded terminally differentiated effector memory CD45RA+ cells. The CDR3 totals 15 residues. Germline assignment: CDR1 SGHTS and CDR2 YDEGEE. V lost 0 bases and J lost 3, with 10 bases in between. Study outcomes and limitations: Large sequencing depth failed to make sorted-subset sequencing complete, rarefaction showed.

The clonotype originates from a man younger than 45 in good health. This chain joins TRBV5-8 and TRBJ2-1; the D is unclear. The sample taken for sequencing was naive CD8+ T cells sorted from blood. CDR3 region: CASSLGAGIYNEQFF. CDR3 sequence (DNA): TGTGCCAGCAGCTTGGGGGCAGGTATCTACAATGAGCAGTTCTTC.